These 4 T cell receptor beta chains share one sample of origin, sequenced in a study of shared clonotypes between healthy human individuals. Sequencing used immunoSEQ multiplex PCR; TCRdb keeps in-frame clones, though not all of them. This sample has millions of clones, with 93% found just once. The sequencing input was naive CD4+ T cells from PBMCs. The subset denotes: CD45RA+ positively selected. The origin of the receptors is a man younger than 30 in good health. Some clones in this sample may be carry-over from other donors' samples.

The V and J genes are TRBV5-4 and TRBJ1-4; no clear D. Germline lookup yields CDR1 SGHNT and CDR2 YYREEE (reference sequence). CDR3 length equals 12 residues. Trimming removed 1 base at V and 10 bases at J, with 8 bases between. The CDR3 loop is CASSLYLGKLFF. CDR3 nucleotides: TGTGCCAGCAGCTTGTATCTGGGAAAACTGTTTTTT.

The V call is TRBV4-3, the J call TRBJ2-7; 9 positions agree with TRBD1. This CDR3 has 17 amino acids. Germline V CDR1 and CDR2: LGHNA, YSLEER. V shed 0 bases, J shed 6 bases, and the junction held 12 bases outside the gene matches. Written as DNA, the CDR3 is TGCGCCAGCAGCCAAGAGTTGGGACAGGGACTTATACGCGAGCAGTACTTC. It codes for CASSQELGQGLIREQYF.

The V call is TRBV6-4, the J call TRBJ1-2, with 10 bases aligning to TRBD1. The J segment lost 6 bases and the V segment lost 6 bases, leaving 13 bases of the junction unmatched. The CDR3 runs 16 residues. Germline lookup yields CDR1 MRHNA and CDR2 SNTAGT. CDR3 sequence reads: CASSALWTGGLDGYTF. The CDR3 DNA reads TGTGCCAGCAGCGCACTTTGGACAGGGGGTTTAGATGGCTACACCTTC.

CDR3 sequence: CASSSGTSGSSRTQYF. The CDR3 DNA is TGTGCCAGTAGTTCCGGGACTAGCGGGAGTTCCAGGACCCAGTACTTC. J is TRBJ2-5 and V is TRBV19, with 14 nucleotides matching TRBD2. CDR3 length: 16 residues. V lost 5 bases to trimming and J lost 7 bases; unmatched junction nucleotides: 9. CDR1 is LNHDA and CDR2 is SQIVND in the germline V gene (reference sequence).